Included here is one T cell receptor (beta chain) sequence, with context. This sample was included in a study of T-cell memory formation after mild COVID-19. TCRdb fed the 5' RACE reads into MiXCR, producing one record per CDR3 protein. The sample holds under 300,000 distinct CDR3 sequences, about 16% seen once. CDR1 and CDR2 (germline): SGHTA, FQGNSA. The CDR3 is made up of 14 amino acids. Trimming pared 1 base from V and 4 bases from J, leaving 10 bases between. The J gene is TRBJ1-2, the V gene TRBV7-2; weak D call: TRBD1 (5 bases). The clonotype originates from a man in his late teens or twenties who had mild COVID-19 (a few samples of this study predate the infection). Cell type and time point are not known. Sequencing was done on a sample of PBMCs or a T cell subset sorted from them (not recorded which). The CDR3 sequence: CASSLGGAAYGYTF. CDR3 DNA sequence: TGTGCCAGCAGCTTAGGAGGGGCCGCCTATGGCTACACCTTC.